Below, 14 T cell receptor beta chains from the same sample are listed, as sequenced in a study of blood T cell repertoires in COVID-19. Some clones are missing from TCRdb's copy, which holds only in-frame ones; the method was immunoSEQ multiplex PCR. The profile covers approximately 290,000 clones, with approximately 90% appearing a single time and about an eighth taken by the ten largest. Sequencing used peripheral blood. These receptors originate from a woman aged 55 to 70 with acute or convalescent COVID-19.

V is TRBV2 and J is TRBJ2-1; D remains ambiguous. CDR3 size: 11 residues. Germline-derived CDR1 and CDR2 are SNHLY and FYNNEI. Trimming removed 6 bases at V and 7 bases at J, with 7 bases between. The DNA of the CDR3 is TGTGCCAGCAGGGCTTATAATGAGCAGTTCTTC. Protein: CASRAYNEQFF.

The chain recombines TRBV19 with TRBJ1-2, with 9 bases that match TRBD1. Germline V gene lookup returns CDR1 LNHDA and CDR2 SQIVND (reference sequence). CDR3 length: 14 amino acids. Unmatched junction bases numbered 5, after V lost 5 bases and J lost 4 bases. The CDR3, as DNA: TGTGCCAGTAGTCCAGGACAGGGGCTCTATGGCTACACCTTC. Translating gives CASSPGQGLYGYTF.

This chain links TRBV7-9 with TRBJ1-2, with D tentatively TRBD1 (6 bases). Germline V CDR1 and CDR2: SEHNR, FQNEAQ (reference sequence). This CDR3 has 17 amino acids. V lost 2 bases to trimming and J lost 7 bases, with 23 bases between them. The CDR3 DNA reads as TGTGCCAGCAGCTTACCACGAGGTTGGGACACGGTTTTTGGCTACACCTTC. Encoded protein: CASSLPRGWDTVFGYTF.

The gene calls are TRBV15 and TRBJ2-7, with unresolved D. The V end lost 5 bases, the J end lost 5 bases, and 10 bases lay between the germline ends. CDR1 and CDR2 (germline): LNHNV, YYDKDF (reference sequence). This CDR3 is built from 12 residues. CDR3 nucleotide sequence: TGTGCCACCAGCCCCCCGACACACGAGCAGTACTTC. It encodes CATSPPTHEQYF.

The J gene is TRBJ1-5, the V gene TRBV28; 9 positions agree with TRBD1. CDR3 length: 16 residues. V shed 3 bases, J shed 4 bases, and the junction held 7 bases outside the gene matches. The germline V gene has CDR1 MDHEN and CDR2 SYDVKM. This CDR3 is CASSFRTGVGNQPQHF. The CDR3 nucleotides are TGTGCCAGCAGTTTCAGGACAGGGGTCGGAAATCAGCCCCAGCATTTT.

The chain recombines TRBV28 with TRBJ1-1; 10 nucleotides line up with TRBD1. Losses at the gene ends were 5 bases for V and 0 bases for J; bases not matched to a gene: 6. CDR1 is MDHEN and CDR2 is SYDVKM in the germline V gene. CDR3 size: 16 residues. CDR3 bases: TGTGCCAGCAGTCCGCAGACAGGGGGCCTGAACACTGAAGCTTTCTTT. Protein sequence: CASSPQTGGLNTEAFF. Full variable domain (remainder filled in from reference TRBV28 and TRBJ1-1): DVKVTQSSRYLVKRTGEKVFLECVQDMDHENMFWYRQDPGLGLRLIYFSYDVKMKEKGDIPEGYSVSREKKERFSLILESASTNQTSMYLCASSPQTGGLNTEAFFGQGTRLTVV.

This clone was counted a single time. The chain has TRBV7-9 and TRBJ1-1; D perhaps matches TRBD1 (5 bases). Trimming took 5 bases from V and 4 from J, leaving 20 bases between them. The CDR3 is made up of 16 amino acids. Germline loops: CDR1 SEHNR, CDR2 FQNEAQ (reference sequence). CDR3 bases: TGTGCCAGCAGCCTCATGGAAGGGGCTGGTGTCACTGAAGCTTTCTTT. Residues: CASSLMEGAGVTEAFF.

The J gene is TRBJ2-3, the V gene TRBV30; 8 bases align to TRBD2. This CDR3 has 16 residues. CDR1 and CDR2 from the germline V gene are GTSNPN and SVGIG (reference sequence). V lost 0 bases to trimming and J lost 1 base; unmatched junction nucleotides: 6. The DNA for the CDR3 is TGTGCCTGGAGTGTGACCGGGAGGGTCGGCACAGATACGCAGTATTTT. Translated: CAWSVTGRVGTDTQYF.

The chain uses TRBV27 and TRBJ1-1; D may be TRBD1 (5 bases). CDR1 and CDR2 (germline): MNHEY, SMNVEV (reference sequence). The CDR3 totals 14 residues. V lost 3 bases and J 2 bases, leaving 10 bases between the germline ends. The CDR3 DNA follows: TGTGCCAGCAGTTTGAAAAGGGGTAACACTGAAGCTTTCTTT. Protein: CASSLKRGNTEAFF.

The chain links TRBV6-5 to TRBJ2-7; 8 nucleotides match TRBD1. CDR1 and CDR2 (germline): MNHEY, SVGAGI. Trimming at V came to 4 bases and at J to 2 bases, leaving 4 bases not matched to a gene. The CDR3 sequence is 14 residues long. The CDR3 sequence: CASSFRDRTYEQYF. The CDR3 bases are TGTGCCAGCAGTTTTCGGGACAGGACCTACGAGCAGTACTTC.

The chain uses TRBV5-4 and TRBJ1-2; D is ambiguous. The CDR3 consists of 13 residues. Deletions cut 3 bases from V and 2 bases from J, with 8 bases between. Germline values: CDR1 SGHNT, CDR2 YYREEE (reference sequence). CDR3 sequence (DNA): TGTGCCAGCAGCTCCGGGTCGAACTATGGCTACACCTTC. It encodes CASSSGSNYGYTF.

This clone was counted only a few times. The chain combines TRBV4-2 with TRBJ2-7, with 7 bases lining up with TRBD1. Per germline, CDR1 LGHNA and CDR2 YNFKEQ. After removal of 4 bases from V and 1 base from J, the junction contained 7 bases not matched to a gene. The CDR3 has 15 amino acids. The CDR3 here is CASSPSTGESYEQYF. The CDR3 DNA follows: TGTGCCAGCAGCCCCTCTACAGGGGAATCCTACGAGCAGTACTTC.

The chain joins TRBV27 to TRBJ2-1; TRBD2 agrees at 11 bases. Losses at the gene ends were 7 bases for V and 6 bases for J; bases not matched to a gene: 11. Germline CDR1 is MNHEY and CDR2 is SMNVEV (reference sequence). CDR3 length: 16 residues. CDR3 loop: CASTSTGTSGFNEQFF. As DNA, the CDR3 is TGTGCCAGCACCTCGACCGGGACTAGCGGATTCAATGAGCAGTTCTTC.

The J gene is TRBJ1-1, the V gene TRBV15; possibly TRBD1 for D (6 bases). The length of the CDR3 is 18 residues. CDR1 is LNHNV and CDR2 is YYDKDF in the germline V gene (reference sequence). V dropped 0 bases and J dropped 1 base, with 18 bases sitting between them. The CDR3 DNA follows: TGTGCCACCAGCAGAGATCGCATGCAGGGGAAGTGGAACACTGAAGCTTTCTTT. This codes for CATSRDRMQGKWNTEAFF.